The 27 T cell receptor beta chains below come from one sample, sequenced in a study of glioma-infiltrating T cells (dated by TCRdb to the mid-2010s). Sequencing was performed on an Illumina MiSeq. TCR alpha and beta CDR3 regions were amplified with the iRepertoire nested amplicon-rescue multiplex PCR (arm-PCR) platform from RNA. TCRdb trimmed public reads at Q25 via fastp, called clones via MiXCR and kept in-frame beta chains. CDR3 protein duplicates are merged, each entry listing the most common genes and DNA. The sample records around 190,000 distinct CDR3 sequences, more than 25% of which are singletons. Jointly, the top ten make up about 19% of the sample. Sequenced: glioma tissue, nonneoplastic brain tissue, or PBMCs (not recorded which). The receptors come from a human donor with low-grade glioma or glioblastoma, undergoing nonglioma brain surgery, or in good health (not recorded which).

A word on this clonotype: This could be a read error, since a much larger clone is one nucleotide away. This chain links TRBV7-9 with TRBJ2-3; D remains ambiguous. Deletions cut 4 bases from V and 13 bases from J, with 15 bases between. From germline, CDR1 is SEHNR and CDR2 FQNEAQ (reference sequence). CDR3 length equals 12 residues. In DNA, the CDR3 is TGTGCCAGCAGCTCGGTCGTGACTTATGAGTATTTT. Translation: CASSSVVTYEYF.

Of note for this clonotype: No DNA is shown, since the ends of the CDR3 on it are uncertain; the CDR3 is the one TCRdb lists. The rearrangement links TRBV6-5 to TRBJ2-2; the listed D gene, TRBD1, was not tested against the DNA. In germline, CDR1 is MNHEY, CDR2 SVGAGI. The length of the CDR3 is 24 amino acids, counting both ends. The CDR3 region is CASSYSQNTIYFGEGSWLTGELFF.

This clonotype was counted many times. The chain employs TRBV27 and TRBJ2-5; 7 nucleotides line up with TRBD2. Losses at the gene ends were 3 bases for V and 2 bases for J; bases not matched to a gene: 9. This CDR3 is 16 amino acids long. Germline V lookup: CDR1 MNHEY, CDR2 SMNVEV (reference sequence). This chain's CDR3 is CASSFRGLSEQETQYF. The CDR3 region has the DNA TGTGCCAGCAGTTTTCGGGGACTATCAGAGCAAGAGACCCAGTACTTC.

In this sample, this clonotype turned up a few times. A much larger clone lies a single base off, so this may be a read error. V and J are TRBV5-4 and TRBJ2-1; no clear D gene. The CDR3 extends over 16 amino acids. Looked up from germline, CDR1 is SGHNT and CDR2 is YYREEE (reference sequence). The CDR3 DNA reads TGTGCCGGCAGCCCGACTTTTCTTGGCTCCTACAATGAGCAGTTCTTC. Translated, it gives CAGSPTFLGSYNEQFF.

The chain links TRBV12-3 or TRBV12-4 to TRBJ2-1; D may correspond to TRBD1 or TRBD2 (6 bases each). The CDR3 is 15 amino acids. Between the trimmed V and J ends, which lost 3 bases and 4 bases, there was a span of 13 bases. CDR3 residues: CASSFAGGAYNEQFF. For the CDR3, the DNA is TGTGCCAGCAGTTTTGCCGGGGGCGCGTACAATGAGCAGTTCTTC.

Remarks on this clonotype: A read error may explain this, as a much larger clone is one base away. The chain links TRBV19 to TRBJ1-5, with 8 bases lining up with TRBD1. Germline CDR1 LNHDA, CDR2 SQIVND (reference sequence). The CDR3 spans 13 residues. CDR3 protein: CASSMDRDQPRHF. The DNA for the CDR3 is TGTGCCAGTAGTATGGACAGGGATCAGCCCCGGCATTTT.

This clonotype has more than one count but fewer than ten. J is TRBJ2-3 and V is TRBV5-1; 7 bases line up with TRBD1. The ends lost 0 bases at V and 3 bases at J; junction bases unmatched: 4. Per the germline V gene, CDR1 is SGHRS and CDR2 is YFSETQ. This CDR3 contains 15 residues. Here the CDR3 reads CASSLEGQPTDTQYF. CDR3 coding DNA: TGCGCCAGCAGCTTGGAGGGACAGCCAACAGATACGCAGTATTTT.

Regarding this clonotype: Given a much more abundant clone one base away, this may be a read error. The CDR3 nucleotides are TGTGCCAGCAGCTTAGGTGATGAAGAGACCCAGTACTTC. Protein product: CASSLGDEETQYF. This chain uses TRBV7-9 with TRBJ2-5; D is unresolved. The germline V gene has CDR1 SEHNR and CDR2 FQNEAQ (reference sequence). The CDR3 is made up of 13 amino acids. V was clipped by 1 base and J by 3 bases, with 6 bases between them.

This clonotype was seen at least ten times. The chain uses TRBV6-1 and TRBJ2-3, with 9 bases that match TRBD2. CDR1 is MNHNS, CDR2 SASEGT, per germline. This CDR3 contains 15 residues. V was clipped by 0 bases and J by 13 bases; unmatched bases: 11. CDR3 protein: CASSEASGGMQVEYF. Here the CDR3 DNA reads TGTGCCAGCAGTGAAGCCAGCGGGGGGATGCAGGTGGAGTATTTT.

At least ten counts were recorded for this clonotype. V gene TRBV4-2 combines with J gene TRBJ2-1; 7 nucleotides match TRBD1. CDR1 is LGHNA, CDR2 YNFKEQ, per germline. The length of the CDR3 is 15 residues. With 4 bases clipped from V and 7 bases from J, the junction kept 10 bases outside the gene matches. The CDR3, as DNA: TGTGCCAGCAGCCTTGGACAGGTTGGTAGAAATGAGCAGTTCTTC. Translated, it gives CASSLGQVGRNEQFF.

In its sample, this clonotype was seen a few times. The chain carries TRBV10-3 and TRBJ2-7; 7 positions match TRBD2. The CDR3 loop spans 16 amino acids. Losses at the gene ends were 2 bases for V and 2 bases for J; bases not matched to a gene: 9. Germline V gives CDR1 ENHRY, CDR2 SYGVKD. The CDR3 DNA sequence: TGTGCCATCAGTGAGCTCCCCGCTAGCGGACCCTACGAGCAGTACTTC. Translated, it gives CAISELPASGPYEQYF.

There are many counts of this clonotype. The rearrangement uses TRBV28 and TRBJ2-3; 7 bases are shared with TRBD2. V lost 6 bases, J lost 1 base, and 4 bases stayed unmatched. The germline CDR1 and CDR2 sequences are MDHEN and SYDVKM. The length of the CDR3 is 14 residues. As DNA, the CDR3 is TGTGCCAGCAGGACTAGCTTGGGCACAGATACGCAGTATTTT. Its translation: CASRTSLGTDTQYF.

Only a few counts were recorded for this clonotype. This sequence joins TRBV7-8 and TRBJ2-7; D might be TRBD1 (5 bases). This CDR3 is built from 15 residues. The germline V gene encodes CDR1 SGHVS and CDR2 FQNEAQ. Trimming stripped 6 bases from V and 0 bases from J, with 15 bases between. The CDR3 DNA reads TGTGCCAGCAGTGAGCCGCGGACACTCTCCTACGAGCAGTACTTC. Its translation: CASSEPRTLSYEQYF.

This clonotype was observed many times. The gene calls are TRBV7-2 and TRBJ2-7; TRBD2 matches 7 bases. The CDR3 runs 15 residues. With V trimmed by 1 base and J by 2 bases, 5 bases remained unmatched. Germline CDR1 is SGHTA and CDR2 is FQGNSA. DNA of the CDR3: TGTGCCAGCAGCTTAGAGGTGGGAGGGGCCTACGAGCAGTACTTC. Amino acid sequence: CASSLEVGGAYEQYF.

This clonotype was found once. An end of the junction differs from the germline gene, which may be a read error. The V call is TRBV7-2, the J call TRBJ1-2; no reliable D call. Looked up from germline, CDR1 is SGHTA and CDR2 is FQGNSA. This CDR3 spans 13 amino acids. This CDR3 is CASSLEGDYGYNF. The CDR3 DNA follows: TGTGCCAGCAGCTTGGAGGGCGATTATGGCTACAACTTC.

V is TRBV3-1 and J is TRBJ2-3; 10 bases line up with TRBD2. From germline, CDR1 is LGHDT and CDR2 YNNKEL (reference sequence). The CDR3 covers 12 residues. Germline trimming cut 3 bases from V and 9 bases from J; bases unmatched to any gene: 0. In DNA form, the CDR3 reads TGTGCCAGCAGCCATAGCGGGAGGACGCAGTATTTT. This codes for CASSHSGRTQYF.

The rearrangement links TRBV29-1 to TRBJ2-3; D is ambiguous. This CDR3 has 13 residues. V gave up 5 bases and J gave up 3 bases, with 12 bases separating them. The germline CDR1 and CDR2 sequences are SQVTM and ANQGSEA. CDR3 residues: CSVIGSLTDTQYF. CDR3 DNA sequence: TGCAGCGTTATAGGCAGTTTAACAGATACGCAGTATTTT.

Concerning this clonotype: At one of its ends the junction is not consistent with the germline gene, which may arise from a read error. V gene TRBV7-8 combines with J gene TRBJ2-3, with a weak D call TRBD2 (5 bases). CDR1 SGHVS and CDR2 FQNEAQ come from the germline V gene. This CDR3 has 18 residues. The CDR3 DNA reads as TGTGCCATCAGCAGACGGGATTCCGACGCCACCTTCACAGATACGCAGTATTTT. It translates to CAISRRDSDATFTDTQYF.

In the case of this clonotype: With a much larger clone just one base away, this may be a read error. The chain joins TRBV4-1 to TRBJ2-3, with TRBD1 identical over 10 bases. Germline V gene data show CDR1 as MGHRA and CDR2 as YSYEKL. The trim removed 3 bases at V and 4 bases at J, leaving 10 bases unmatched. The CDR3 is 17 amino acids. This CDR3 is CASSQGLGQGSADTQYF. DNA for the CDR3: TGCGCCAGCAGCCAGGGGCTGGGACAGGGGTCCGCAGATACGCAGTATTTT.

A remark on this clonotype: Relative to the germline gene, one junction end is altered; a read error may explain this. The J gene is TRBJ1-3, the V gene TRBV7-2; possible D gene TRBD1, 5 bases. Looked up from germline, CDR1 is SGHTA and CDR2 is FQGNSA. The CDR3 spans 15 residues. CDR3 sequence: CASSPAGGVGNNIYF. The CDR3 nucleotides read TGTGCCAGCAGCCCAGCGGGAGGGGTCGGAAACAACATATATTTT.

This clonotype was observed many times. The chain uses TRBV6-9 and TRBJ2-7; D gene ambiguous. Germline lookup yields CDR1 MNHGY and CDR2 SVAAGI. Trimming removed 4 bases at V and 4 bases at J, with 8 bases between. CDR3 size: 12 residues. CDR3 DNA: TGTGCCAGCAGTTTTTCTCCGTACGAGCAGTACTTC. The encoded protein is CASSFSPYEQYF.

Note on this clonotype: This could be a read error, since a much larger clone is one nucleotide away. The genes are TRBV4-1 and TRBJ1-1; possible D gene TRBD1, 5 bases. Trimming removed 0 bases at V and 8 bases at J, with 16 bases between. This CDR3 contains 15 residues. Germline V gives CDR1 MGHRA, CDR2 YSYEKL. CDR3 amino acids: CASSQDTAGSREAFF. DNA of the CDR3: TGCGCCAGCAGCCAAGATACTGCAGGGTCAAGGGAAGCTTTCTTT.

Concerning this clonotype: Since a much larger clone is just one base distant, this may be a read error. V gene TRBV27 combines with J gene TRBJ2-3; D perhaps matches TRBD2 (6 bases). The germline V gene encodes CDR1 MNHEY and CDR2 SMNVEV (reference sequence). This CDR3 has 14 amino acids. CDR3 sequence reads: CATMSSESTNTQYF. The CDR3 coding sequence is TGTGCCACCATGTCTAGCGAAAGCACAAATACGCAGTATTTT.

In its sample, this clonotype was seen many times. The genes are TRBV12-3 or TRBV12-4 and TRBJ1-5; D is perhaps TRBD1 (6 bases). This CDR3 contains 17 residues. Trimming removed 3 bases at V and 5 bases at J, with 20 bases between. CDR3 residues: CASSFEGLGRGHQPQHF. CDR3 sequence (DNA): TGTGCCAGCAGTTTTGAGGGATTGGGCAGGGGACATCAGCCCCAGCATTTT.

In the case of this clonotype: One end of the junction varies from germline; a read error may be responsible. J is TRBJ1-4 and V is TRBV4-1, with a weak D call TRBD1 (6 bases). This CDR3 has 17 residues. CDR1 and CDR2 (germline): MGHRA, YSYEKL. CDR3 nucleotides: TGCGCCAACAGCCAAGTTGGTTTTAACAGGGTTGGGGAAAAACTGTTTTTT. Translating gives CANSQVGFNRVGEKLFF.

The CDR3 is CSATIGGGNGYTF. The CDR3 nucleotides read TGCAGCGCAACGATAGGGGGCGGGAATGGCTACACCTTC. V gene TRBV29-1 combines with J gene TRBJ1-2; 7 bases match TRBD1. This CDR3 spans 13 amino acids. V trimming: 7 bases; J trimming: 6 bases; junction bases outside the gene matches: 11. In germline, CDR1 is SQVTM, CDR2 ANQGSEA.

In its sample, this clonotype was seen once. This may stem from a read error, because a much larger clone lies one nucleotide away. The V and J genes are TRBV29-1 and TRBJ2-5, with TRBD2 matching 9 bases. Germline CDR1 and CDR2: SQVTM and ANQGSEA. CDR3 length: 14 amino acids. The CDR3, as DNA: TGCAGCGTTGGGTTAGCGGGAGTTGCAGAGACCCGGTACTTC. Amino acid sequence: CSVGLAGVAETRYF.